This record looks at one TCR beta chain sequence and its context. Its target is not known. Germline CDR1 and CDR2: GTSNPN and SVGIG (reference sequence). The CDR3 contains 14 residues. Trimming cost V 0 bases and J 8 bases; bases outside gene matches: 5. The source of the sample is a study of shared clonotypes between healthy human individuals. Overall study: Participating donors consisted of a couple of women and three men aged 18 to 49. CD8 memory received one plate per donor, CD8 naive two, CD4 memory three and CD4 naive three.

Assay: immunoSEQ multiplex PCR; the TCRdb copy retains only in-frame clones and omits some. The data contain some 2,500,000 clones, roughly 93% of them singletons. Findings of the study overall: Even with large depth, rarefaction showed that sorted-subset sequencing was incomplete. It was only blood that was sampled, and tissue repertoires likely differ.

The sequencing sample was made of naive CD4+ T cells from PBMCs. The sample's subset: CD45RA+ positively selected. The TCR was taken from a man younger than 35 in good health. Some clones in this sample may be carry-over from other donors' samples. This chain uses TRBV30 with TRBJ1-4; the match to TRBD1 covers 8 bases. Here the CDR3 DNA reads TGTGCCTGGAGTGTACTTGGGACAGGCGAAAAACTGTTTTTT. Its protein is CAWSVLGTGEKLFF.